These 16 T cell receptor beta chains originate from one sample sequenced in a study of graft-versus-host responses after intestinal transplantation. The antigens for these receptors are not known. Repertoires were generated with immunoSEQ multiplex PCR, while TCRdb's copy carries only in-frame clones and drops some. This table has about 120,000 clones, less than 95% appearing once. Sequences were derived from unstimulated CD4+ T cells sorted from spleen or lymph node cells, sampled before intestinal transplant. The origin of the receptors is a human donor who received an intestinal transplant.

The chain joins TRBV5-1 to TRBJ2-5, with 8 bases matching TRBD2. The ends lost 4 bases at V and 6 bases at J; junction bases unmatched: 8. This CDR3 has 14 amino acids. CDR1 SGHRS and CDR2 YFSETQ come from the germline V gene. In DNA, the CDR3 is TGCGCCAGCAGCCAGGGACTAGAGTTGAAGACCCAGTACTTC. It translates to CASSQGLELKTQYF.

CDR3 amino acids: CASSLGTGLTHNEQFF. The CDR3 DNA reads as TGTGCCAGCAGCTTAGGGACGGGACTAACCCACAATGAGCAGTTCTTC. The chain has TRBV7-2 and TRBJ2-1; 7 bases are shared with TRBD2. The CDR3 spans 16 residues. From germline, CDR1 is SGHTA and CDR2 FQGNSA. After removal of 1 base from V and 5 bases from J, the junction contained 8 bases not matched to a gene.

This chain joins TRBV11-2 and TRBJ2-1, with 8 bases aligning to TRBD2. The trim removed 3 bases at V and 10 bases at J, leaving 8 bases unmatched. This CDR3 region has 14 residues. Per germline, CDR1 SGHAT and CDR2 FQNNGV. DNA for the CDR3: TGTGCCAGCAGCTTCTTAGCGGGAACCCCGGAGCAGTTCTTC. Translated: CASSFLAGTPEQFF.

The genes are TRBV6-6 and TRBJ1-6, with 8 positions matching TRBD1. The ends lost 0 bases at V and 9 bases at J; junction bases unmatched: 4. Germline CDR1 MNHNY, CDR2 SVGAGI (reference sequence). The CDR3 spans 15 residues. The CDR3 here is CASSYSDRVGSPLHF. In DNA form, the CDR3 reads TGTGCCAGCAGTTACTCGGACAGGGTGGGTTCACCCCTCCACTTT.

V and J are TRBV2 and TRBJ1-4; D is unclear. Trimming cost V 4 bases and J 5 bases, with 14 bases left between them. The CDR3 is 15 amino acids. CDR1 SNHLY and CDR2 FYNNEI come from the germline V gene. In DNA form, the CDR3 reads TGTGCCAGCAGTGCACGTCGGAGGGTAAATGAAAAACTGTTTTTT. Its protein product is CASSARRRVNEKLFF.

The V gene is TRBV18, the J gene TRBJ1-1; weak D call: TRBD1 (5 bases). Trimming shortened V by 5 bases and J by 4 bases, and 14 bases separated the two germline ends. CDR1 is KGHSH and CDR2 is LQKENI in the germline V gene. CDR3 length: 14 residues. For the CDR3, the DNA is TGTGCCAGCTCAAGCGAAACAGGCACCACTGAAGCTTTCTTT. Protein sequence: CASSSETGTTEAFF.

V gene TRBV6-5 combines with J gene TRBJ2-7, with a possible D match to TRBD2 (6 bases). CDR3 length equals 15 residues. V was cut by 0 bases and J by 5 bases, with 14 bases left in between. Germline V gives CDR1 MNHEY, CDR2 SVGAGI. Here the CDR3 DNA reads TGTGCCAGCAGTTACTCGATTGGGAGGTGGCACGAGCAGTACTTC. Translating gives CASSYSIGRWHEQYF.

The chain recombines TRBV5-1 with TRBJ1-2, with TRBD1 identical over 7 bases. Germline trimming cut 4 bases from V and 6 bases from J; bases unmatched to any gene: 9. This CDR3 comprises 14 residues. Germline V gene sequence: CDR1 SGHRS, CDR2 YFSETQ. The CDR3 nucleotides are TGCGCCAGCAGCCTCGTAGGGGGCGTGGATGGCTACACCTTC. Its protein product is CASSLVGGVDGYTF.

The chain combines TRBV19 with TRBJ1-5; D remains ambiguous. Trimming shortened V by 10 bases and J by 5 bases, and 18 bases separated the two germline ends. Germline loops: CDR1 LNHDA, CDR2 SQIVND (reference sequence). The CDR3 has 14 residues. CDR3 sequence reads: CATWRSPYDQPQHF. CDR3 DNA: TGTGCCACCTGGAGGTCACCCTACGATCAGCCCCAGCATTTT.

The rearrangement joins TRBV19 to TRBJ1-1; 7 bases line up with TRBD1. Germline CDR1 reads LNHDA; CDR2 reads SQIVND (reference sequence). The CDR3 sequence is 13 residues long. Trimming at V came to 6 bases and at J to 2 bases, leaving 3 bases not matched to a gene. Written as DNA, the CDR3 is TGTGCCAGTAGGACAGGGTTAAACACTGAAGCTTTCTTT. Amino acid sequence: CASRTGLNTEAFF.

The chain has TRBV25-1 and TRBJ2-5; 11 bases are a match to TRBD2. With V trimmed by 2 bases and J by 4 bases, 9 bases remained unmatched. The CDR3 has 17 amino acids. Germline V gives CDR1 MGHDK, CDR2 SYGVNS. CDR3 DNA sequence: TGTGCCAGCAGTGAAGTCCGGTTAACTAGCGGGAGAGAGACCCAGTACTTC. Its translation: CASSEVRLTSGRETQYF.

The chain carries TRBV12-5 and TRBJ2-3, with 10 bases lining up with TRBD1. Looked up from germline, CDR1 is LGHNT and CDR2 is FRNRAP. The CDR3 is 14 amino acids. Trimming cost V 7 bases and J 4 bases; bases outside gene matches: 5. CDR3 protein: CASEWTGGADTQYF. The CDR3 DNA follows: TGTGCTAGTGAGTGGACAGGGGGGGCAGATACGCAGTATTTT. Combining the CDR3 with reference TRBV12-5 and TRBJ2-3 gives the whole variable domain DARVTQTPRHKVTEMGQEVTMRCQPILGHNTVFWYRQTMMQGLELLAYFRNRAPLDDSGMPKDRFSAEMPDATLATLKIQPSEPRDSAVYFCASEWTGGADTQYFGPGTRLTVL.

The rearrangement uses TRBV29-1 and TRBJ2-7; D might be TRBD1 (6 bases). V lost 7 bases and J lost 7, with 14 bases in between. CDR3 size: 11 residues. Germline V gene sequence: CDR1 SQVTM, CDR2 ANQGSEA. CDR3: CSARRGGEQYF. Written as DNA, the CDR3 is TGCAGCGCCCGCAGGGGTGGAGAGCAGTACTTC.

V gene TRBV5-1 combines with J gene TRBJ1-4; tentatively, D is TRBD1 (5 bases). Germline CDR1 is SGHRS and CDR2 is YFSETQ. CDR3 length: 15 amino acids. Between the trimmed V and J ends, which lost 4 bases and 5 bases, there was a span of 15 bases. CDR3 in DNA: TGCGCCAGCAGCGCACAGGAGACCTACAATGAAAAACTGTTTTTT. Its protein is CASSAQETYNEKLFF.

The table lists this clone with a count of one. J is TRBJ2-5 and V is TRBV6-5, with D possibly TRBD2 on 5 matching bases. The CDR3 length is 13 residues. The germline V and J ends were trimmed by 5 bases and 4 bases, with 11 bases remaining between them. Germline CDR1 reads MNHEY; CDR2 reads SVGAGI. The CDR3 loop is CASSQRVAETQYF. CDR3 coding DNA: TGTGCCAGCAGTCAGAGGGTTGCAGAGACCCAGTACTTC.

This sequence joins TRBV4-2 and TRBJ2-1; no definite D call. There are 17 residues in the CDR3. Germline assignment: CDR1 LGHNA and CDR2 YNFKEQ. The germline V and J ends were trimmed by 4 bases and 0 bases, with 16 bases remaining between them. The chain's CDR3 is CASSPGTSRASYNEQFF. The CDR3 nucleotides are TGTGCCAGCAGCCCCGGTACCTCGCGTGCCTCCTACAATGAGCAGTTCTTC.